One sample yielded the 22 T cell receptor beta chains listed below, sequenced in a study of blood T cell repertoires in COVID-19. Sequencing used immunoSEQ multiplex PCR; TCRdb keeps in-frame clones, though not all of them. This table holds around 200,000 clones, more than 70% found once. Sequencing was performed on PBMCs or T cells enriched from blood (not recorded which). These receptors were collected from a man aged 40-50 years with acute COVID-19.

The CDR3 region has the DNA TGCGCCAGCAGGACAGGGGGATCCATGAACACTGAAGCTTTCTTT. As protein: CASRTGGSMNTEAFF. The rearrangement joins TRBV5-1 to TRBJ1-1; 9 nucleotides line up with TRBD1. Germline V CDR1 and CDR2: SGHRS, YFSETQ. CDR3 size: 15 residues. With 5 bases clipped from V and 0 bases from J, the junction kept 5 bases outside the gene matches.

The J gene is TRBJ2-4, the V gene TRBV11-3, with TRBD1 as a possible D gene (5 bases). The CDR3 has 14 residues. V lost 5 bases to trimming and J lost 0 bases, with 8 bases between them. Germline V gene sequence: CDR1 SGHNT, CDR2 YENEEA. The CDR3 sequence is CASSADRAKNIQYF. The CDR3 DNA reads TGTGCCAGCAGCGCCGACAGAGCCAAAAACATTCAGTACTTC.

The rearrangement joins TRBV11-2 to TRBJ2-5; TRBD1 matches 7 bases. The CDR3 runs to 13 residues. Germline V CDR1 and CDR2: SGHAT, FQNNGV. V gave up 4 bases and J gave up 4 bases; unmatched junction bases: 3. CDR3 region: CASSSGTVETQYF. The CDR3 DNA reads TGTGCCAGCAGCTCCGGGACAGTAGAGACCCAGTACTTC.

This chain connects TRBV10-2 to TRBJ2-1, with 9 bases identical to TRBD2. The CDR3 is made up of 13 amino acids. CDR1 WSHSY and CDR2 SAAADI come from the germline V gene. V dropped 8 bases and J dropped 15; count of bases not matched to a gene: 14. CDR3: CASSIAGGGGLFF. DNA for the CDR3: TGCGCCAGCTCTATCGCGGGAGGGGGCGGGCTGTTCTTC.

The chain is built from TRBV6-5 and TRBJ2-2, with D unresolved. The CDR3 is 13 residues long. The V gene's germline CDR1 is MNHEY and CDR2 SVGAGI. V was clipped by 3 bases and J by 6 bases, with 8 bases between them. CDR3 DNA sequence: TGTGCCAGCAGTTATGGTCGGGCCGGGGAGCTGTTTTTT. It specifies CASSYGRAGELFF.

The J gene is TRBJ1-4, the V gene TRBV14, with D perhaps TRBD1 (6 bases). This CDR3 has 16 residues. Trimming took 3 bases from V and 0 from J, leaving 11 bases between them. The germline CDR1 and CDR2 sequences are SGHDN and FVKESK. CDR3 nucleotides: TGTGCCAGCAGCCAGAACAGGGTTGCAACTAATGAAAAACTGTTTTTT. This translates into CASSQNRVATNEKLFF.

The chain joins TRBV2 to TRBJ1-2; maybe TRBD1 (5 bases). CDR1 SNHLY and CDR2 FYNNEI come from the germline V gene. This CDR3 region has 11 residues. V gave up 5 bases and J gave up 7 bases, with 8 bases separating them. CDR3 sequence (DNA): TGTGCCAGCAGTAGGGGTGGTGGCTACACCTTC. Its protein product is CASSRGGGYTF.

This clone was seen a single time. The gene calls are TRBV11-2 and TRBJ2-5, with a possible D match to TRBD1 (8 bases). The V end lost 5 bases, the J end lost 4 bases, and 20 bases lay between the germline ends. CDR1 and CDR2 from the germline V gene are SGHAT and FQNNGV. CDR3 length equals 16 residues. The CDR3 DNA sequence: TGTGCCAGCAGCAAGGACAGGGTCGAGCGGGGAGAGACCCAGTACTTC. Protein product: CASSKDRVERGETQYF.

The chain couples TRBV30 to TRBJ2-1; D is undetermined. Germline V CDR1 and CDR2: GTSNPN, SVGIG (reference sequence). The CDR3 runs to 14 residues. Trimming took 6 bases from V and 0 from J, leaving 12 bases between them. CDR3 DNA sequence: TGTGCCTGTGTTGGTGCCAGCTCCTACAATGAGCAGTTCTTC. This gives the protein CACVGASSYNEQFF.

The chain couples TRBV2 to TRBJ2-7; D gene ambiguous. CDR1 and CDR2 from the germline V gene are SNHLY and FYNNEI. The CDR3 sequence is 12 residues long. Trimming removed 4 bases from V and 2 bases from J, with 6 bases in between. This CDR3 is CASSVQTYEQYF. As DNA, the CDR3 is TGTGCCAGCAGTGTCCAGACCTACGAGCAGTACTTC.

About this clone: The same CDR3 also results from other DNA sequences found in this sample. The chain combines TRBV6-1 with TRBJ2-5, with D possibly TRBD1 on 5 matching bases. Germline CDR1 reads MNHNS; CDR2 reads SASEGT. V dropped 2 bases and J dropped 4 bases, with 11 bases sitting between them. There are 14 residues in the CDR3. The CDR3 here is CASSESPRGETQYF. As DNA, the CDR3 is TGTGCCAGCAGTGAATCCCCTAGGGGAGAGACCCAGTACTTC.

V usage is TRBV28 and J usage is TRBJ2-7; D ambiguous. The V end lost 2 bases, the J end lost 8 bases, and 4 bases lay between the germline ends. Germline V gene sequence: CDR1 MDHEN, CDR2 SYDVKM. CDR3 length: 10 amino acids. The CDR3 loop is CASSLGQQYF. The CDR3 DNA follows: TGTGCCAGCAGTTTAGGCCAGCAGTACTTC.

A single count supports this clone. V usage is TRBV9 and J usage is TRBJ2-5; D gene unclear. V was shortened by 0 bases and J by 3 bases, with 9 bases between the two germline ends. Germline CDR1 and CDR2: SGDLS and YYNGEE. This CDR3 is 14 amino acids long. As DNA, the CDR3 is TGTGCCAGCAGCGTAGGGCAGCAGGAAGAGACCCAGTACTTC. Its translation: CASSVGQQEETQYF.

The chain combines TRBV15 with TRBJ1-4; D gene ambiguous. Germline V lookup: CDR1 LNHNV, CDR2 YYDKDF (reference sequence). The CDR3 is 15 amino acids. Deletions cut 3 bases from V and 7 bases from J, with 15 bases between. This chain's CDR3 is CATSSFSGRGEKLFF. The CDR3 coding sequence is TGTGCCACCAGCAGCTTCAGTGGGAGAGGTGAAAAACTGTTTTTT.

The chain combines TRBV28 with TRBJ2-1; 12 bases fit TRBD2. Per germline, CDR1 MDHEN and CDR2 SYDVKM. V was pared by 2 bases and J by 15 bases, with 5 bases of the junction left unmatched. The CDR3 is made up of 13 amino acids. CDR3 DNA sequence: TGTGCCAGCAGTTTACTTACTAGCGGGAGGCTGTTCTTC. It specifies CASSLLTSGRLFF.

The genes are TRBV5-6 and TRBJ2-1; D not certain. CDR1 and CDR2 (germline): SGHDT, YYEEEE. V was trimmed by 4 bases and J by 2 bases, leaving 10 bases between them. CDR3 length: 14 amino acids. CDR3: CASSLTLAYNEQFF. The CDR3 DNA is TGTGCCAGCAGCCTGACACTGGCCTACAATGAGCAGTTCTTC.

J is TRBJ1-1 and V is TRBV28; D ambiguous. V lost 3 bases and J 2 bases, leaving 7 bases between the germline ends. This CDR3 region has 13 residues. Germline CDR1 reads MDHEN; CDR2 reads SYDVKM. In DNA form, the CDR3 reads TGTGCCAGCAGTTTGCCGCGAAACACTGAAGCTTTCTTT. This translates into CASSLPRNTEAFF.

The CDR3 loop is CASSLMAETTYEQYF. CDR3 coding DNA: TGTGCCAGCAGTCTCATGGCGGAGACCACCTACGAGCAGTACTTC. The rearrangement links TRBV9 to TRBJ2-7, with no clear D. V was shortened by 5 bases and J by 2 bases, with 17 bases between the two germline ends. The germline CDR1 and CDR2 sequences are SGDLS and YYNGEE. The CDR3 covers 15 residues.

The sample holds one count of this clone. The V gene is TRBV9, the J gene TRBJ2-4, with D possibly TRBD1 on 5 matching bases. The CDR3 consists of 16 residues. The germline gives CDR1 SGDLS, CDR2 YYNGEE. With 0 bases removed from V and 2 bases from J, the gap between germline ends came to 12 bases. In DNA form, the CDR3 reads TGTGCCAGCAGCGTAGGGCAGGGTAGGTCCAAAAACATTCAGTACTTC. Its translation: CASSVGQGRSKNIQYF.

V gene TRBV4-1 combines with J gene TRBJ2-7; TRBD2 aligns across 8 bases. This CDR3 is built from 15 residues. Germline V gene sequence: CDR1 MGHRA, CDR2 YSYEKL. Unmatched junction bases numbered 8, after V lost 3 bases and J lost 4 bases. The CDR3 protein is CASSHSGGGLYEQYF. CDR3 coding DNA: TGCGCCAGCAGCCACTCTGGCGGGGGGCTATACGAGCAGTACTTC.

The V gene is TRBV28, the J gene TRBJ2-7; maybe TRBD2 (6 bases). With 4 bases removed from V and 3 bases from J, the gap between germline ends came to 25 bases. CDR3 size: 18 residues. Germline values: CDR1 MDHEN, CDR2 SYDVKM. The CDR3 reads CASSYRSKSGGNRYEQYF. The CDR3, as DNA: TGTGCCAGCAGTTATAGGTCCAAGTCTGGGGGGAATCGCTACGAGCAGTACTTC.

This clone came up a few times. The CDR3: CASSRLGGSSYEQYF. The CDR3 DNA sequence: TGTGCCAGCAGCCGACTCGGGGGTAGCTCCTACGAGCAGTACTTC. The chain employs TRBV7-3 and TRBJ2-7, with D perhaps TRBD2 (6 bases). Trimming removed 5 bases from V and 0 bases from J, with 14 bases in between. Germline V CDR1 and CDR2: SGHTA, FQGTGA. The CDR3 extends over 15 amino acids.